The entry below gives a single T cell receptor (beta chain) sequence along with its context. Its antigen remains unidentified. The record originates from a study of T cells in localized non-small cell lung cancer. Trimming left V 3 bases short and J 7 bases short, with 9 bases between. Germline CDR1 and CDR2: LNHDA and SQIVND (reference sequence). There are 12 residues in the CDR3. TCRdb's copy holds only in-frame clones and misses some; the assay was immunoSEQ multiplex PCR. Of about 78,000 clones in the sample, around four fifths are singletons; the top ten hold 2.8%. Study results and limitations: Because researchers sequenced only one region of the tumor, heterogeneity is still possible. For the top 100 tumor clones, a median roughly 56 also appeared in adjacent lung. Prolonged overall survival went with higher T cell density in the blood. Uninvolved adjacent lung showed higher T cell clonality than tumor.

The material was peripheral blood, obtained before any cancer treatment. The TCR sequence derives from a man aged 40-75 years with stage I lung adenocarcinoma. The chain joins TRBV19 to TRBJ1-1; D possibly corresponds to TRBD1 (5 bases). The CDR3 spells CASSISGGEAFF. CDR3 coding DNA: TGTGCCAGTAGTATCTCCGGGGGTGAAGCTTTCTTT.